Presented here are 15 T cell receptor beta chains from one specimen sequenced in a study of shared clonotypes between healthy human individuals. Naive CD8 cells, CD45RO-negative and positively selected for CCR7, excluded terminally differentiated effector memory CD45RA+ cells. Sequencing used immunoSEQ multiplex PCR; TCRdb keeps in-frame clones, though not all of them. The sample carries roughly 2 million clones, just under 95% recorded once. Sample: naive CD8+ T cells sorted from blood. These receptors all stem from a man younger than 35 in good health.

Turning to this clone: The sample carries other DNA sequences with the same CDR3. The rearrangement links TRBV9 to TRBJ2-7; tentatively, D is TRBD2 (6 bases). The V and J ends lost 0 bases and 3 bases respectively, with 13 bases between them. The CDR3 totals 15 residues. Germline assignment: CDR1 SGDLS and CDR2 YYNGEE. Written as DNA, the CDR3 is TGTGCCAGCAGCGTAGGTAAGGGACTGAGCTACGAGCAGTACTTC. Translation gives CASSVGKGLSYEQYF.

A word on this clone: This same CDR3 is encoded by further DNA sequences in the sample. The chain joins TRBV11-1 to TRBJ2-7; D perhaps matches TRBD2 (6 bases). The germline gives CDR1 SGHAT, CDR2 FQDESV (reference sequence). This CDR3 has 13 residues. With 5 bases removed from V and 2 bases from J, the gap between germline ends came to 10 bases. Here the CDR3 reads CASSAGTAYEQYF. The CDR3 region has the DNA TGTGCCAGCAGCGCGGGGACTGCCTACGAGCAGTACTTC.

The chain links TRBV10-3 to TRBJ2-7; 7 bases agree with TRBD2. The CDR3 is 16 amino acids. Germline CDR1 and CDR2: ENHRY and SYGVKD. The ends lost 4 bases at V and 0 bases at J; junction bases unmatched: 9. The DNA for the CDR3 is TGTGCCATCAGTGGCCCTACTAGCGAAAACTCCTACGAGCAGTACTTC. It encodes CAISGPTSENSYEQYF.

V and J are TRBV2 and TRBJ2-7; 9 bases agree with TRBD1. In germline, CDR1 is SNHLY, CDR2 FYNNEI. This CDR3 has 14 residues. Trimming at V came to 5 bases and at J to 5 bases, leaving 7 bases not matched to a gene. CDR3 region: CASSSGTGINEQYF. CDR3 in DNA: TGTGCCAGCAGTAGCGGGACAGGGATCAACGAGCAGTACTTC.

CDR3 sequence (DNA): TGTGCCAGCAGTTATCCCCCATCTTATACGCAGTATTTT. Translation gives CASSYPPSYTQYF. V usage is TRBV6-5 and J usage is TRBJ2-3, with D uncertain. Germline CDR1 MNHEY, CDR2 SVGAGI. Trimming took off 3 bases at V and 7 bases at J, with 11 bases between the two ends. CDR3 length: 13 amino acids.

CDR3 residues: CASTQGGPTDTQYF. CDR3 in DNA: TGTGCCAGCACCCAGGGGGGCCCCACAGATACGCAGTATTTT. The chain employs TRBV27 and TRBJ2-3; D perhaps matches TRBD1 (7 bases). The CDR3 runs 14 residues. V lost 7 bases and J lost 2, with 13 bases in between. Germline V CDR1 and CDR2: MNHEY, SMNVEV (reference sequence).

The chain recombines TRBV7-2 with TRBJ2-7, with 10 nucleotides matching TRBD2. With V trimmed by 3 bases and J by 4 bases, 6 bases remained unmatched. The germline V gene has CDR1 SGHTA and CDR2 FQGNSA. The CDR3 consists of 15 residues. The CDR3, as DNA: TGTGCCAGCAGCTTCGTTACTAGCGGGACATACGAGCAGTACTTC. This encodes CASSFVTSGTYEQYF.

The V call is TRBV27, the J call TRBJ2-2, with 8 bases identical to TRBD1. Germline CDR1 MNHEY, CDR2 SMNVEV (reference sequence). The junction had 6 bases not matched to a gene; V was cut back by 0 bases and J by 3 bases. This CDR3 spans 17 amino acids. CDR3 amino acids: CASSLSAQGADTGELFF. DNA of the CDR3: TGTGCCAGCAGTTTATCCGCCCAGGGGGCGGACACCGGGGAGCTGTTTTTT.

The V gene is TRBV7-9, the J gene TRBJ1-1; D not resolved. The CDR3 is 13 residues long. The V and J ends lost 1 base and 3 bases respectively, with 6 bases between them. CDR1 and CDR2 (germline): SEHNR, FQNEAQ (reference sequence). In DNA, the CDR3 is TGTGCCAGCAGCTTAGGCACATACACTGAAGCTTTCTTT. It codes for CASSLGTYTEAFF.

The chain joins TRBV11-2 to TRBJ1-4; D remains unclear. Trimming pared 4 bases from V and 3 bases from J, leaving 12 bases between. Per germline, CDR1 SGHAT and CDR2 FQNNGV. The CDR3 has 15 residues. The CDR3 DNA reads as TGTGCCAGCAGCTCCGTTAGCCCGGCTAATGAAAAACTGTTTTTT. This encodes CASSSVSPANEKLFF.

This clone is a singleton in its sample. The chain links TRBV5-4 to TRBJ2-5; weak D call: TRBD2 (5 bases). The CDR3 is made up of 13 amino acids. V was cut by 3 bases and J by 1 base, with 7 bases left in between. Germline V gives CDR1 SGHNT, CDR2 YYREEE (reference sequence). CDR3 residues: CASSYRGQETQYF. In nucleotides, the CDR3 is TGTGCCAGCAGCTACCGGGGCCAAGAGACCCAGTACTTC.

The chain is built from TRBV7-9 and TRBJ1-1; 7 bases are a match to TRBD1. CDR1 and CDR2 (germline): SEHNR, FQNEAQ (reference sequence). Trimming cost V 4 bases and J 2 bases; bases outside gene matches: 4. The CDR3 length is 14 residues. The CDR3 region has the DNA TGTGCCAGCAGCTCGGGACAGCACAACACTGAAGCTTTCTTT. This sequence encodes CASSSGQHNTEAFF.

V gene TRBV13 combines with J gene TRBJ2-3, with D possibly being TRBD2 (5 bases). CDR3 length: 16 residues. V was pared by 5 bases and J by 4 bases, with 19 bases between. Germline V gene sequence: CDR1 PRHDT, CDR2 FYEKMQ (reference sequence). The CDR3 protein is CASSVGEEVEADTQYF. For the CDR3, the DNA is TGTGCCAGCAGCGTGGGTGAGGAGGTCGAAGCAGATACGCAGTATTTT.

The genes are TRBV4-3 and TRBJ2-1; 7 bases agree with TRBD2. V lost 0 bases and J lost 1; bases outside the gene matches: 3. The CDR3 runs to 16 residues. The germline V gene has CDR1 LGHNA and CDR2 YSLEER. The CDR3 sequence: CASSQDVSGSYNEQFF. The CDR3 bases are TGCGCCAGCAGCCAAGATGTTAGCGGGTCCTACAATGAGCAGTTCTTC.

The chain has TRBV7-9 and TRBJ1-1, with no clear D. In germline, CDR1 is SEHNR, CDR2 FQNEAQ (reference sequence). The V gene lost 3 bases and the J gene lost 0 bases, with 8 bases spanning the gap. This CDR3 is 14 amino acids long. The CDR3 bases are TGTGCCAGCAGCTTTGGCTGGTTGAACACTGAAGCTTTCTTT. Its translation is CASSFGWLNTEAFF.